A single sample gave rise to the 25 T cell receptor beta chains below, sequenced in a study of CXCR3-negative and CXCR3-positive naive CD8 T cells. Findings and limits, study-wide: Higher TRB CDR3 hydrophobicity marked CXCR3-positive naive cells relative to CXCR3-negative naive cells.

Carrying UMI labels, the TRB cDNA libraries were prepared through 5' RACE. TCRdb re-called the 5' RACE reads and shows each CDR3 protein once, DNA omitted. Its table records 150,000 to 180,000 distinct CDR3 sequences. No antigen has been assigned to these receptors. The sequencing sample was made of naive CXCR3+ CD8+ T cells from blood. Subset described: CD45RO-CCR7+CD27+CD95- naive CD8+ T cells expressing CXCR3 (TNR3+). These receptors originate from a human donor in good health. Some clones in this sample may be carry-over from other donors' samples.

This chain's CDR3 is CASSVATTGDEQFF. This chain joins TRBV9 and TRBJ2-1; the D call from TCRdb, TRBD1, cannot be confirmed without DNA. The germline CDR1 and CDR2 sequences are SGDLS and YYNGEE. The CDR3 has 14 residues. The full variable domain, completed using reference TRBV9 and TRBJ2-1, is DSGVTQTPKHLITATGQRVTLRCSPRSGDLSVYWYQQSLDQGLQFLIQYYNGEERAKGNILERFSAQQFPDLHSELNLSSLELGDSALYFCASSVATTGDEQFFGPGTRLTVL.

The gene calls are TRBV6-2 or TRBV6-3 and TRBJ1-1; TCRdb's D call, TRBD1, is unchecked because there is no DNA. This CDR3 has 14 amino acids. CDR1 is MNHEY, CDR2 SVGEGT, per germline. CDR3 sequence reads: CASSYDQGNTEAFF.

The rearrangement joins TRBV10-3 to TRBJ2-5. Germline V CDR1 and CDR2: ENHRY, SYGVKD. The CDR3 extends over 13 amino acids. CDR3 in amino acids: CAIRGRSQETQYF.

The chain uses TRBV6-5 and TRBJ1-4. Germline V gene lookup returns CDR1 MNHEY and CDR2 SVGAGI. The length of the CDR3 is 17 residues. This CDR3 reads CASSYLRGDSGSEKLFF.

The genes are TRBV29-1 and TRBJ2-1; the D call of TRBD2 rests on TCRdb alone, since no DNA is present to check it. Germline CDR1 and CDR2: SQVTM and ANQGSEA. This CDR3 region has 15 residues. The CDR3 spells CSVRRLAGGPNEQFF.

The chain links TRBV19 to TRBJ2-7. The germline CDR1 and CDR2 sequences are LNHDA and SQIVND (reference sequence). The CDR3 totals 15 residues. The chain's CDR3 is CGSSIRLGSSYEQYF.

V gene TRBV11-2 combines with J gene TRBJ2-3; the D gene TCRdb calls, TRBD1, cannot be checked with no DNA. The CDR3 has 16 residues. The germline V gene encodes CDR1 SGHAT and CDR2 FQNNGV. The CDR3 loop reads CASRKGGQGVWDTQYF.

V and J are TRBV5-1 and TRBJ2-7; the TRBD1 assignment by TCRdb is unverifiable without DNA. Per germline, CDR1 SGHRS and CDR2 YFSETQ. The length of the CDR3 is 13 residues. The CDR3 reads CASSPGQGNEQYF.

The V call is TRBV29-1, the J call TRBJ2-6; TCRdb calls TRBD1, which cannot be checked without DNA. CDR3 length: 15 amino acids. CDR1 is SQVTM and CDR2 is ANQGSEA in the germline V gene. The CDR3 loop reads CSVPTGTSGANVLTF.

The CDR3 spells CASSTGLYQPQHF. This chain connects TRBV19 to TRBJ1-5. This CDR3 region has 13 residues. Germline CDR1 and CDR2: LNHDA and SQIVND (reference sequence).

The chain is built from TRBV4-3 and TRBJ2-7; the D call from TCRdb, TRBD1, cannot be confirmed without DNA. CDR3 size: 17 residues. CDR1 is LGHNA and CDR2 is YSLEER in the germline V gene. Here the CDR3 reads CASSQMTGPRSSYEQYF.

This sequence joins TRBV7-9 and TRBJ2-5; with no DNA, the TCRdb D assignment of TRBD1 cannot be verified. CDR3 length equals 15 residues. The germline V gene has CDR1 SEHNR and CDR2 FQNEAQ (reference sequence). The chain's CDR3 is CASSLVGQGQETQYF.

The V and J genes are TRBV7-2 and TRBJ1-3; TCRdb names TRBD1, which stays unverified in the absence of DNA. Germline assignment: CDR1 SGHTA and CDR2 FQGNSA. The CDR3 sequence is 16 residues long. This chain's CDR3 is CASSPWGQGAGNTIYF.

The J gene is TRBJ2-3, the V gene TRBV11-3; TCRdb returns TRBD1, unconfirmable since there is no DNA. Per the germline V gene, CDR1 is SGHNT and CDR2 is YENEEA. The CDR3 totals 17 residues. The chain's CDR3 is CASSPTSSPELTDTQYF.

The chain links TRBV3-1 to TRBJ2-1; the TCRdb call, TRBD1, lacks DNA for checking. The CDR3 runs 17 residues. Germline assignment: CDR1 LGHDT and CDR2 YNNKEL (reference sequence). The CDR3 loop reads CASSQVMWGALDNEQFF.

The chain is built from TRBV29-1 and TRBJ2-2. Germline-derived CDR1 and CDR2 are SQVTM and ANQGSEA. There are 11 residues in the CDR3. The CDR3 reads CSVFSAGELFF.

V is TRBV7-8 and J is TRBJ1-5; TCRdb returns TRBD1, unconfirmable since there is no DNA. CDR1 and CDR2 from the germline V gene are SGHVS and FQNEAQ. The CDR3 is made up of 15 amino acids. CDR3 sequence reads: CASSSGADLNQPQHF.

V usage is TRBV28 and J usage is TRBJ2-1; there is no DNA to check the TCRdb D call of TRBD1. This CDR3 spans 16 amino acids. Germline CDR1 reads MDHEN; CDR2 reads SYDVKM. CDR3 protein: CASSYDGGAGYNEQFF.

This chain links TRBV12-3 or TRBV12-4 with TRBJ2-5; absent DNA, TCRdb's TRBD1 call cannot be checked. The CDR3 runs to 13 residues. The CDR3 is CASRDRLGETQYF.

The CDR3: CPTSRDRTGWRDTIYF. This sequence joins TRBV15 and TRBJ1-3; the D gene TCRdb calls, TRBD1, cannot be checked with no DNA. The CDR3 contains 16 residues. Germline-derived CDR1 and CDR2 are LNHNV and YYDKDF (reference sequence).

The V and J genes are TRBV7-6 and TRBJ2-3. The CDR3 is 12 residues long. Germline V gene sequence: CDR1 SGHVS, CDR2 FNYEAQ. The CDR3 sequence is CASSLGEDTQYF.

The rearrangement joins TRBV10-3 to TRBJ2-7; there is no DNA to check the TCRdb D call of TRBD2. The CDR3 spans 14 residues. Germline V gene lookup returns CDR1 ENHRY and CDR2 SYGVKD. The CDR3 sequence: CAISEPVGPPEQYF.

The chain combines TRBV6-2 or TRBV6-3 with TRBJ2-7; the TCRdb D gene call, TRBD1, has no DNA to confirm it. Germline CDR1 MNHEY, CDR2 SVGEGT. The CDR3 sequence is 11 residues long. CDR3 sequence: CASTSDRGQYF.

The genes are TRBV12-3 or TRBV12-4 and TRBJ2-1. CDR3 length: 13 amino acids. The CDR3 sequence: CASKVGLYNEQFF.

The chain uses TRBV7-9 and TRBJ2-5. Germline lookup yields CDR1 SEHNR and CDR2 FQNEAQ (reference sequence). This CDR3 contains 14 residues. The CDR3 is CASSFSELEETQYF.